This TCR beta chain was identified during a study of T-cell reconstitution after alpha-beta-depleted transplantation in children. Study-level results: About two months after transplant, alpha-beta T cells reportedly came from several hundred expanded graft clones. Diversity and T-cell counts at one year after transplant derived mostly from new T cells.

Remarks on this clonotype: No antigen is known for it.

Preparation of the TCRbeta library used unique molecular identifiers. TCRdb ran MiXCR on the PCR reads and lists one entry per CDR3 protein. The profile shows approximately 650,000 distinct CDR3 sequences, 10% to 15% of them singletons. Germline V gene sequence: CDR1 MNHEY, CDR2 SVGEGT. V gave up 8 bases and J gave up 0 bases, with 17 bases separating them. The CDR3 loop spans 16 amino acids. V gene TRBV6-2 or TRBV6-3 combines with J gene TRBJ2-1, with D possibly TRBD1 on 6 matching bases. The specimen comprised PBMCs, sampled before TCRalphabeta/CD19-depleted stem cell transplant. This clonotype was obtained from a girl between 2 and 10 years old with congenital amegakaryocytic thrombocytopenia, due to receive a stem cell transplant. The CDR3 sequence is CASGDTVHPSYNEQFF. The CDR3 DNA is TGTGCCAGCGGGGACACGGTGCACCCCTCCTACAATGAGCAGTTCTTC.